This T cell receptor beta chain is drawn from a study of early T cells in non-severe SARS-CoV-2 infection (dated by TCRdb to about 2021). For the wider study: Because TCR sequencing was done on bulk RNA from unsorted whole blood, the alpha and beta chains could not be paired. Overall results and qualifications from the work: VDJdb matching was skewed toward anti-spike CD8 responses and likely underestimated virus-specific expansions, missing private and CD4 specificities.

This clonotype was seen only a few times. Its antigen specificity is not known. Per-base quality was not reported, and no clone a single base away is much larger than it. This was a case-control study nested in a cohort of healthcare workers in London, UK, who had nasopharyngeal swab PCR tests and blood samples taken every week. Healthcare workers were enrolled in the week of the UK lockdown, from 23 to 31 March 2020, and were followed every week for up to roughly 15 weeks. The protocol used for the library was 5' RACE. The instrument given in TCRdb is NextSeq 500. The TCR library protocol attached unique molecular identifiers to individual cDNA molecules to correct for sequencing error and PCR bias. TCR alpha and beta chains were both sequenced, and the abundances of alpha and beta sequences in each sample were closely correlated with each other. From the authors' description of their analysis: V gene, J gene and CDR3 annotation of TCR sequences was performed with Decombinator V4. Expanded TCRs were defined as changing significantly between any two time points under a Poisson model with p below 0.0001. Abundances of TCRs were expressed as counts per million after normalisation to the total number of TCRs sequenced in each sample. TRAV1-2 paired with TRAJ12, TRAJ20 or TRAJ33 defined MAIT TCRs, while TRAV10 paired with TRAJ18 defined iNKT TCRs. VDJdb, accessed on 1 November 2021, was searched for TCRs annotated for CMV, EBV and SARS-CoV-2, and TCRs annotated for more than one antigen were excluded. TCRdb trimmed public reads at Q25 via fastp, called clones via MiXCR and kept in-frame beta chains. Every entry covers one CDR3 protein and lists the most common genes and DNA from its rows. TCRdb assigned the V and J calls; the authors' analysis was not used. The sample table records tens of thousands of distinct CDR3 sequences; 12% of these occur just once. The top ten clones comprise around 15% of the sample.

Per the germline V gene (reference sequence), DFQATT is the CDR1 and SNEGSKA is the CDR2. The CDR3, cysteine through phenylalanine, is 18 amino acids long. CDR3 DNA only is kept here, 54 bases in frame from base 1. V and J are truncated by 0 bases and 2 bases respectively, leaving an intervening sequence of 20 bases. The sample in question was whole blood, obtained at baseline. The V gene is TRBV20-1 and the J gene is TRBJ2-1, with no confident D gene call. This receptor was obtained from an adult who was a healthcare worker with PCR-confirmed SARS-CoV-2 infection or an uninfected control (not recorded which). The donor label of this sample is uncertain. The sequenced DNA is TGCAGTGCTAGAGAAGCTGTCAGAAAAGCGTCGGCCTACAATGAGCAGTTCTTC. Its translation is CSAREAVRKASAYNEQFF.